A selection of T cell receptor beta chains follows, all from one sample in a study of shared clonotypes between healthy human individuals. Method: immunoSEQ multiplex PCR; TCRdb's copy keeps in-frame clones and lacks some. The profile covers about 580,000 clones, with 95% to 98% appearing a single time and approximately 0.3% taken by the ten largest. Sequencing was carried out using naive CD8+ T cells sorted from blood. The receptor set was obtained from a man aged 25 to 40 in good health. The CDR3 runs from the conserved cysteine through the conserved F or W. A D gene is named only where the DNA matches it firmly. Clone size is not always given. Where it is, it says once, few, many or a class for expanded clones.

.	once	TRBV11-2	TRBJ2-1	TGTGCCAGCAGCTTCGGTCCTCAAAATGAGCAGTTCTTC	CASSFGPQNEQFF
.	.	TRBV9	TRBJ1-1	TGTGCCAGCGGGTTGGGGTCAGGGCGGGTTGAAGACACTGAAGCTTTCTTT	CASGLGSGRVEDTEAFF
TRBD1	.	TRBV5-6	TRBJ1-5	TGTGCCAGCAGCTTGGGACAGGGAAGACAGCCCCAGCATTTT	CASSLGQGRQPQHF
TRBD1	.	TRBV11-2	TRBJ2-7	TGTGCCAGCAGCCTATCAGGGGGAATTCCCTACGAGCAGTACTTC	CASSLSGGIPYEQYF
TRBD1	.	TRBV29-1	TRBJ2-7	TGCAGCTTTAGGACAGGGAGCTCCTACGAGCAGTACTTC	CSFRTGSSYEQYF
TRBD2	.	TRBV4-3	TRBJ2-1	TGCGCCAGCAGCCAAAGACTAGCGGGAGTCGATGAGCAGTTCTTC	CASSQRLAGVDEQFF
TRBD2	few	TRBV19	TRBJ2-7	TGTGCCAGTAGTATGACTAGCGGCTACTACGAGCAGTACTTC	CASSMTSGYYEQYF
TRBD2	.	TRBV7-9	TRBJ2-1	TGTGCCAGCACCAGACTAGCGGATGAGCAGTTCTTC	CASTRLADEQFF
.	.	TRBV2	TRBJ1-3	TGTGCCAGCACCGAGGGGTCCCTCTCTGGAAACACCATATATTTT	CASTEGSLSGNTIYF
.	.	TRBV27	TRBJ2-7	TGTGCCAGCAGTACTAACAGGGATAGCTCCTACGAGCAGTACTTC	CASSTNRDSSYEQYF
.	.	TRBV10-1	TRBJ1-2	TGCGCCAGCACTCCTCCCCGTAGGGACGTCGGACGACCTAACTATGGCTACACCTTC	CASTPPRRDVGRPNYGYTF
TRBD2	.	TRBV15	TRBJ2-1	TGTGCCACCAGCAGAGATCCCCCTCTAGCGGTAGTCTACAATGAGCAGTTCTTC	CATSRDPPLAVVYNEQFF
.	.	TRBV30	TRBJ2-7	TGTGCCTGGAGTCGAGGTTTGAGGTCCCGTAGGGGCTACGAGCAGTACTTC	CAWSRGLRSRRGYEQYF
.	.	TRBV7-9	TRBJ1-5	TGTGCCAGCAGCTTGCCCAATCAGCCCCAGCATTTT	CASSLPNQPQHF
TRBD2	once	TRBV25-1	TRBJ2-1	TGTGCCAGCAGTGAATCCCCCTGGGCGGGAGGAACCTACAATGAGCAGTTCTTC	CASSESPWAGGTYNEQFF
.	.	TRBV18	TRBJ2-1	TGTGCCAGCTCACCGCAGGGGGGCGGGGAGCAGTTCTTC	CASSPQGGGEQFF
.	.	TRBV12-2	TRBJ1-5	TGTGCAAGTCGCCTCCGGGACAGGGGGCACTTAGGCAATCAGCCCCAGCATTTT	CASRLRDRGHLGNQPQHF